Described below is a single T cell receptor beta chain sequence and its context. Its target is unknown. This entry comes from a study of T cell repertoires in cytomegalovirus infection. Looking at the study overall: Public TCR beta signatures provided an indication of both CMV infection and a matching HLA type. Findings and caveats of the study: HLA-C-restricted CMV-specific TCR beta clonotypes prevailed in the ex vivo response.

TCRdb ran MiXCR on the reads and lists one entry per CDR3 protein. Here the sample spans some 150,000 distinct CDR3 sequences, 6.5% being singletons. This CDR3 region has 13 residues. V lost 5 bases to trimming and J lost 6 bases; unmatched junction nucleotides: 6. The V gene's germline CDR1 is SGHAT and CDR2 FQNNGV. The chain links TRBV11-2 to TRBJ1-1; 7 bases agree with TRBD1. The origin of this receptor is a human donor in good health (CMV status not recorded). Some clones in this sample may be carry-over from other donors' samples. Sequenced input: PBMCs. CDR3 loop: CASSPRTGAEAFF. CDR3 DNA: TGTGCCAGCAGCCCCCGGACAGGAGCTGAAGCTTTCTTT.